This TCR beta chain was captured in a study of early T cells in non-severe SARS-CoV-2 infection (dated by TCRdb to the early 2020s). Looking at the study overall: Because TCR sequencing was done on bulk RNA from unsorted whole blood, the alpha and beta chains could not be paired. What the work shows at the level of the full study, not this receptor alone: VDJdb matching was skewed toward anti-spike CD8 responses and likely underestimated virus-specific expansions by missing private and CD4 specificities.

Libraries were made using 5' RACE. Sequenced using a NextSeq 500. Unique molecular identifiers were attached to individual cDNA molecules in the TCR library protocol so that sequencing error and PCR bias could be corrected. Both TCR alpha and beta chains were sequenced, and tight co-correlation was observed between alpha and beta sequence abundances in each sample. For the original study's pipeline: Decombinator V4 was used to annotate the V gene, J gene and CDR3 of the TCR sequences. TCRs were defined as expanded if a significant change between any two time points was detected under a Poisson model with p below 0.0001. TCR abundances were normalised to the total number of TCRs sequenced per sample and were expressed as counts per million. VDJdb, accessed 1 November 2021, was searched for CMV, EBV and SARS-CoV-2 annotated TCRs, with TCRs annotated for multiple antigens excluded. The public reads were quality trimmed at Q25 with fastp and then assembled into clones with MiXCR by TCRdb, keeping productive beta chains. Here each entry gathers all rows of one CDR3 protein and keeps the most common genes and DNA. These V and J calls rely on TCRdb rather than the paper's analysis. The sample contains about 52,000 distinct CDR3 sequences, approximately 11% of them found a single time. Over 10% of the sample rests with the top ten.

This was a case-control study nested in a cohort of healthcare workers in London, UK, who had nasopharyngeal swab PCR tests and blood samples taken every week. Healthcare workers were recruited between 23 and 31 March 2020, during the week of the UK lockdown, and were followed weekly for up to roughly 16 weeks. This clonotype was observed many times. The specificity of this receptor is unknown. Per-base quality was not reported, and no clone a single base away is much larger than it. Sequencing input: whole blood. The source of this sequence is an adult who was a healthcare worker with PCR-confirmed SARS-CoV-2 infection or an uninfected control (not recorded which).

The DNA sequence follows: TGTGCCACCAGTGATTGGATGGGACAGCCCCAGCATTTT. The translation is CATSDWMGQPQHF. The rearranged chain carries TRBV24-1 and TRBJ1-5; the D gene assignment is ambiguous. According to the germline V gene, CDR1 reads KGHDR and CDR2 reads SFDVKD. The CDR3 contains 13 residues, cysteine and phenylalanine counted. Just CDR3 DNA is preserved here, 39 bases in frame from base 1. V and J are truncated by 2 bases and 7 bases respectively, leaving an intervening sequence of 8 bases.